The clone carrying this T cell receptor (beta chain) has at least ten counts. This sample was taken from a study of identical twins. TCRdb ran MiXCR on the 5' RACE reads and lists one entry per CDR3 protein. The sample includes 450,000 to 600,000 distinct CDR3 sequences, approximately 20% of them seen just once. Trimming took 2 bases from V and 8 from J, leaving 10 bases between them. The germline V gene encodes CDR1 SGHKS and CDR2 YYEKEE (reference sequence). The CDR3 is 12 amino acids. This sample also belongs to another study, concerning yellow fever vaccine responses in identical twins.

The chain uses TRBV5-5 and TRBJ1-2; D ambiguous. The TCR originated in a woman in her late teens or twenties in good health. Sequenced: CD4+ T cells sorted from blood. In DNA form, the CDR3 reads TGTGCCAGCAGCTTACGAGGACTCGGCTACACCTTC. Its translation is CASSLRGLGYTF.